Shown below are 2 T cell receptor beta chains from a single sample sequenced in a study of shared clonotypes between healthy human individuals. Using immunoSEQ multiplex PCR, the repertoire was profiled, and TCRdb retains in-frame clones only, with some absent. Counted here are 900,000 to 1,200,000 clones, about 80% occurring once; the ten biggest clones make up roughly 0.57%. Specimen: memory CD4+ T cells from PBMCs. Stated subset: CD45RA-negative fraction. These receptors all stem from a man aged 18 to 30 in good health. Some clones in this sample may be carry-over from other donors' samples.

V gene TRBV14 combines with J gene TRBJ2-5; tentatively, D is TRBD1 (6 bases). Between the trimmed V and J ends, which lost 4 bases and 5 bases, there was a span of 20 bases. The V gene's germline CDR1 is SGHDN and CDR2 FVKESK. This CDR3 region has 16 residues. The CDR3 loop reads CASSRDKGGPTETQYF. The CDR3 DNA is TGTGCCAGCAGCCGGGACAAAGGAGGCCCTACGGAGACCCAGTACTTC.

This CDR3 is CATEAWPREQYF. The CDR3 nucleotides are TGTGCCACCGAGGCCTGGCCCCGCGAGCAGTACTTC. The chain links TRBV28 to TRBJ2-7; D is undetermined. Trimming pared 10 bases from V and 6 bases from J, leaving 16 bases between. There are 12 residues in the CDR3. Germline lookup yields CDR1 MDHEN and CDR2 SYDVKM.